This T cell receptor (gamma chain) stems from a study of γδ T cells in repeated Plasmodium falciparum infection. Study context: Over roughly 600 days, donors received four mosquito-bite P. falciparum NF54 infections.

The CDR3 is 32 amino acids long, termini counted. The germline V gene has CDR1 EGSNGY and CDR2 YDSYNSKV. TCRdb re-called the multiplex PCR reads with CATT. This sample has more than 12,000 gamma-chain clones, with roughly 1.5% found just once. This clone is categorized as medium-sized. Because the CDR3's place on the DNA is in doubt, the DNA is left out and the CDR3 is given as listed by TCRdb. Different DNA sequences within this sample yield the same CDR3. Vgamma9/Vdelta2+ and Vdelta2-negative gammadelta T cells were flow-sorted from PBMC for bulk sequencing. No J gene was assigned, while the V gene was called as TRGV2. Sequencing was carried out using gamma-delta T cells from blood. This receptor was identified in a pool of human donors (malaria-infected and uninfected, not separated). CDR3 protein: CATWDGPIGIRNSLAVEQHWLSQVSIGRIQHF.